The present entry profiles one T cell receptor beta chain with its context. Its target is unknown. One junction end disagrees with the germline gene, perhaps due to a read error. This sample was taken from a study of response to subunit inactivated influenza vaccine. Germline V gene lookup returns CDR1 MNHNS and CDR2 SASEGT. The length of the CDR3 is 13 residues. TCRdb re-called the RT-PCR reads through MiXCR, storing one row per CDR3 protein. The repertoire includes about 570,000 distinct CDR3 sequences, over 9% of them detected once, and more than 9.5% sits in the top ten. Study-level findings and limits: Authors suggested each seasonal influenza vaccination recruits few new T cells.

These same records also appear under a second study, on T cells expressing NK-cell markers. According to that study: Researchers built TCR beta cDNA using 5'RACE template switching with UMIs.

The chain couples TRBV6-1 to TRBJ2-2; unclear D gene. Material: PBMCs from blood, obtained on the day of vaccination. The origin of this receptor is a man aged 50 or older who received an inactivated influenza vaccine. Written as DNA, the CDR3 is TGTGCCAGCGGATCCCCGAACTCCGGGGAGCTGTTTTTT. Its translation: CASGSPNSGELFF.